The rows below give T cell receptor beta chains drawn from one sample of a study of identical twins. TCRdb fed the 5' RACE reads into MiXCR, producing one record per CDR3 protein. This table holds some 1,700,000 distinct CDR3 sequences, about 30% found once. The sequenced sample was cord blood. These receptor sequences come from a newborn girl in good health. CDR3s include the opening cysteine and the closing phenylalanine or tryptophan. A D gene is named only where the DNA matches it firmly. Size is stated for part of the rows, as once, few or many counts, or as a class when the clone is expanded.

clone size: few
V gene: TRBV20-1
J gene: TRBJ1-1
D gene: TRBD1
CDR3 DNA: TGCAGTGCTAGAGATGAAGGAACAGGGGCCTACACTGAAGCTTTCTTT
CDR3 protein: CSARDEGTGAYTEAFF

clone size: -
V gene: TRBV12-3/TRBV12-4
J gene: TRBJ2-3
D gene: -
CDR3 DNA: TGTGCCAGCATGAGGACAGATGTGCAGTATTTT
CDR3 protein: CASMRTDVQYF

clone size: few
V gene: TRBV28
J gene: TRBJ2-2
D gene: TRBD1
CDR3 DNA: TGTGCCGTCCGGGACAGGGGGATGAGGGGGGAGCTGTTTTTT
CDR3 protein: CAVRDRGMRGELFF

clone size: -
V gene: TRBV20-1
J gene: TRBJ1-5
D gene: -
CDR3 DNA: TGCAGTGCTAGAGTTGGTAGGGGCGCGGATCAGCCCCAGCATTTT
CDR3 protein: CSARVGRGADQPQHF

clone size: many
V gene: TRBV11-2
J gene: TRBJ2-7
D gene: -
CDR3 DNA: TGTGCCAGCAGCTTAGGAGCCCCCCCTAGCTCCTACGAGCAGTACTTC
CDR3 protein: CASSLGAPPSSYEQYF

clone size: -
V gene: TRBV9
J gene: TRBJ2-2
D gene: TRBD2
CDR3 DNA: TGTGCCAGCAGCCCCCTCGGGACTAGCGGGGGGAACACCGGGGAGCTGTTTTTT
CDR3 protein: CASSPLGTSGGNTGELFF

clone size: -
V gene: TRBV7-9
J gene: TRBJ2-1
D gene: TRBD2
CDR3 DNA: TGTGCCAGCAGCTCACTAGCGGGGGTGAAAGAGACCCAGTTCTTC
CDR3 protein: CASSSLAGVKETQFF

clone size: -
V gene: TRBV4-2
J gene: TRBJ2-1
D gene: TRBD2
CDR3 DNA: TGTGCCAGCAGCCAAGGGCTAGCGGGGGGGCAGGACTACAATGAGCAGTTCTTC
CDR3 protein: CASSQGLAGGQDYNEQFF

clone size: -
V gene: TRBV15
J gene: TRBJ1-1
D gene: -
CDR3 DNA: TGTGCCACCAGCAGAGGTCCCGCTGGGCCGCGGGCCCTTATGAACACTGAAGCTTTCTTT
CDR3 protein: CATSRGPAGPRALMNTEAFF

clone size: -
V gene: TRBV7-9
J gene: TRBJ2-7
D gene: -
CDR3 DNA: TGTGCCAGCAGCTTAGATTGGCAGGGCGAGCAGTACTTC
CDR3 protein: CASSLDWQGEQYF

clone size: -
V gene: TRBV27
J gene: TRBJ2-4
D gene: -
CDR3 DNA: TGTGCCAGCAGTCTTCTAGCGAGGCGGGCCAAAAACATTCAGTACTTC
CDR3 protein: CASSLLARRAKNIQYF

clone size: few
V gene: TRBV10-3
J gene: TRBJ1-4
D gene: -
CDR3 DNA: TGTGCCATCAGTGCGGGGACAACTAATGAAAAACTGTTTTTT
CDR3 protein: CAISAGTTNEKLFF

clone size: few
V gene: TRBV7-9
J gene: TRBJ1-4
D gene: -
CDR3 DNA: TGTGCCAGCAGCTTGGGGACATGGGTGACTAATGAAAAACTGTTTTTT
CDR3 protein: CASSLGTWVTNEKLFF

clone size: many
V gene: TRBV12-3/TRBV12-4
J gene: TRBJ1-1
D gene: TRBD1
CDR3 DNA: TGCGCCAGCAGAAAGACAGGGGGCACTGAAGCTTTCTTT
CDR3 protein: CASRKTGGTEAFF

clone size: -
V gene: TRBV2
J gene: TRBJ1-5
D gene: -
CDR3 DNA: TGTGCCAGCTGTGCCGAGGGGTTTAGCAATCAGCCCCAGCATTTT
CDR3 protein: CASCAEGFSNQPQHF

clone size: -
V gene: TRBV2
J gene: TRBJ2-2
D gene: -
CDR3 DNA: TGTGCCAGCAGTGAAGCTCTTTGGGGACGGACGATCCACACCGGGGAGCTGTTTTTT
CDR3 protein: CASSEALWGRTIHTGELFF